Listed below are T cell receptor beta chains from one sample, sequenced in a study of cytomegalovirus exposure and HLA in healthy donors. TCRdb keeps only in-frame clones here, not all; method: immunoSEQ multiplex PCR. Seen here are 110,000 or so clones, roughly 80% observed once, and the top ten hold roughly 8.2%. The sequenced sample consisted of PBMCs. The source of these receptors is a woman aged 50 to 60 in good health and CMV-seropositive. Both conserved end residues are part of each CDR3. Fields, in order: D gene, V gene, J gene, clone size, CDR3 DNA, CDR3 protein. D genes are given only for firm matches. The size entry is marked missing in some rows and otherwise reads once, few, many or a size class.

D: TRBD1; V: TRBV5-8; J: TRBJ2-2; size: -; DNA: TGTGCCAGCAGCTTGGGAGGACAGGGTACCGGGGAGCTGTTTTTT; CDR3: CASSLGGQGTGELFF
D: -; V: TRBV19; J: TRBJ1-2; size: -; DNA: TGTGCCAGTAGTGTTACGGGTGGCTACACCTTC; CDR3: CASSVTGGYTF
D: -; V: TRBV5-1; J: TRBJ1-4; size: few; DNA: TGCGCCAGCAGCTTGTTGACACCTAATGAAAAACTGTTTTTT; CDR3: CASSLLTPNEKLFF
D: TRBD2; V: TRBV5-5; J: TRBJ2-7; size: -; DNA: TGTGCCAGCACCCAAGCGGGGACCAGCTCCTACGAGCAGTACTTC; CDR3: CASTQAGTSSYEQYF
D: -; V: TRBV9; J: TRBJ2-5; size: -; DNA: TGTGCCAGCAGCGTTCCGGGGGGCTCAGAGACCCAGTACTTC; CDR3: CASSVPGGSETQYF
D: -; V: TRBV12-5; J: TRBJ2-4; size: -; DNA: TGTGCTAGTGGTTCCCTCCCGCAGGCCAAAAACATTCAGTACTTC; CDR3: CASGSLPQAKNIQYF
D: TRBD1; V: TRBV27; J: TRBJ2-1; size: -; DNA: TGTGCCAGCAGTCCAGGGACAGCCTACAATGAGCAGTTCTTC; CDR3: CASSPGTAYNEQFF
D: -; V: TRBV7-2; J: TRBJ2-5; size: -; DNA: TGTGCCAGCAGCTTAGATCTCCAATTAGCCCGGGCCCAGTACTTC; CDR3: CASSLDLQLARAQYF
D: -; V: TRBV6-1; J: TRBJ1-1; size: -; DNA: TGTGCCAGCAGTTCCCAATGGAACACTGAAGCTTTCTTT; CDR3: CASSSQWNTEAFF
D: -; V: TRBV15; J: TRBJ2-1; size: -; DNA: TGTGCCACCAGCAGGGAGCAACTAGGTTCGTCGGGAGAGCAGTTCTTC; CDR3: CATSREQLGSSGEQFF
D: -; V: TRBV4-1; J: TRBJ2-1; size: -; DNA: TGCGCCAGCAGCCAAGACGGACAGTACAATGAGCAGTTCTTC; CDR3: CASSQDGQYNEQFF
D: TRBD1; V: TRBV6-5; J: TRBJ2-7; size: -; DNA: TGTGCCAGCAGTCGAGGACAGGGCTACTCCTACGAGCAGTACTTC; CDR3: CASSRGQGYSYEQYF
D: TRBD1; V: TRBV6-1; J: TRBJ1-6; size: -; DNA: TGTGCCAGCAGTGTGGACAGGTTATTGATTTATTCACCCCTCCACTTT; CDR3: CASSVDRLLIYSPLHF
D: TRBD1; V: TRBV7-9; J: TRBJ2-5; size: -; DNA: TGTGCCAGCAGCTTAATGGGACAGGGGGAAGAGACCCAGTACTTC; CDR3: CASSLMGQGEETQYF
D: TRBD1; V: TRBV7-2; J: TRBJ1-5; size: -; DNA: TGTGCCAGCAGCTTTGACAGGGGGTCTCTCCAGCCCCAGCATTTT; CDR3: CASSFDRGSLQPQHF
D: TRBD1; V: TRBV9; J: TRBJ2-7; size: -; DNA: TGTGCCAGCAGCGCCCGGGGACAGGGCTACGAGCAGTACTTC; CDR3: CASSARGQGYEQYF
D: -; V: TRBV29-1; J: TRBJ1-2; size: once; DNA: TGCAGCGCCCGACCGGCAGGGGAGTCGGGTGGCTACACCTTC; CDR3: CSARPAGESGGYTF
D: -; V: TRBV6-5; J: TRBJ1-2; size: few; DNA: TGTGCCAGCAGGCTTGGGGGCAGTGACTATGGCTACACCTTC; CDR3: CASRLGGSDYGYTF
D: TRBD2; V: TRBV7-9; J: TRBJ2-7; size: -; DNA: TGTGCCAGCAGCTTTACTAGCGGGGGTACAACCTACGAGCAGTACTTC; CDR3: CASSFTSGGTTYEQYF
D: -; V: TRBV25-1; J: TRBJ2-2; size: -; DNA: TGTGCCAGCAGAGGCCCTTACAGGGCTGGCACCGGGGAGCTGTTTTTT; CDR3: CASRGPYRAGTGELFF
D: -; V: TRBV27; J: TRBJ1-5; size: -; DNA: TGTGCCAGCAGTTTCTCCGGGAATCGCAATCAGCCCCAGCATTTT; CDR3: CASSFSGNRNQPQHF
D: -; V: TRBV10-3; J: TRBJ1-2; size: -; DNA: TGTGCCATCAGTGAGTTTGGCAATAACTATGGCTACACCTTC; CDR3: CAISEFGNNYGYTF
D: TRBD1; V: TRBV5-1; J: TRBJ2-5; size: -; DNA: TGCGCCAGCAGCTTATTCGACAGGGGAGAGACCCAGTACTTC; CDR3: CASSLFDRGETQYF
D: -; V: TRBV7-3; J: TRBJ2-5; size: -; DNA: TGTGCCAGCAGCAACAGCCCCCAAGAGACCCAGTACTTC; CDR3: CASSNSPQETQYF
D: -; V: TRBV6-5; J: TRBJ2-7; size: -; DNA: TGTGCCAGCAGGCGGACTACTGAAGGCGAGCAGTACTTC; CDR3: CASRRTTEGEQYF
D: -; V: TRBV5-6; J: TRBJ1-2; size: -; DNA: TGTGCCAGCAGGGCCCCGAACGGGGATGGCTACACCTTC; CDR3: CASRAPNGDGYTF
D: -; V: TRBV5-1; J: TRBJ2-1; size: -; DNA: TGCGCCAGCAGCTTGGAGTCGGCTAGATACAATGAGCAGTTCTTC; CDR3: CASSLESARYNEQFF
D: TRBD2; V: TRBV5-1; J: TRBJ2-1; size: -; DNA: TGCGCCAGCAGTTCCCCGACTAGCGGCCTCTCCTACAATGAGCAGTTCTTC; CDR3: CASSSPTSGLSYNEQFF
D: -; V: TRBV7-9; J: TRBJ2-7; size: -; DNA: TGTGCCAGCAGCTGCCGTGCGGCTCTAGTTTGCTCCGATTACGAGCAGTACTTC; CDR3: CASSCRAALVCSDYEQYF
D: TRBD1; V: TRBV19; J: TRBJ2-5; size: -; DNA: TGTGCCAGTAGTATAGCCGGGACAGCTCAAGAGACCCAGTACTTC; CDR3: CASSIAGTAQETQYF
D: -; V: TRBV7-9; J: TRBJ2-7; size: few; DNA: TGTGCCAGCAGCTTAATGCAGGGGTCCTACGAGCAGTACTTC; CDR3: CASSLMQGSYEQYF